These 25 T cell receptor beta chains were sequenced from one sample in a study of T cell responses to AZD1222 COVID-19 vaccine. Data came from immunoSEQ multiplex PCR; TCRdb stores just in-frame clones and leaves some out. This table holds around 71,000 clones, nearly 85% found once. This material consisted of peripheral blood, taken on day 0 of AZD1222 vaccination. These receptors all come from an adult in good health.

The chain combines TRBV2 with TRBJ2-5, with 10 positions matching TRBD2. The CDR3 loop spans 17 amino acids. Germline V gene data show CDR1 as SNHLY and CDR2 as FYNNEI. V was clipped by 2 bases and J by 5 bases; unmatched bases: 11. CDR3 loop: CASSEMSGGARRETQYF. The CDR3 nucleotides read TGTGCCAGCAGTGAAATGAGCGGGGGGGCCCGGCGGGAGACCCAGTACTTC. The entire variable domain, with the rest obtained from reference TRBV2 and TRBJ2-5, is as follows: EPEVTQTPSHQVTQMGQEVILRCVPISNHLYFYWYRQILGQKVEFLVSFYNNEISEKSEIFDDQFSVERPDGSNFTLKIRSTKLEDSAMYFCASSEMSGGARRETQYFGPGTRLLVL.

This clone was observed a few times. This chain joins TRBV14 and TRBJ1-2; maybe TRBD1 (5 bases). Germline loops: CDR1 SGHDN, CDR2 FVKESK. V was shortened by 0 bases and J by 8 bases, with 19 bases between the two germline ends. The CDR3 is 16 residues long. The CDR3 region has the DNA TGTGCCAGCAGCCAAGAACTAAGTGGGGACCTCGGGGGCTACACCTTC. It specifies CASSQELSGDLGGYTF.

This chain connects TRBV7-2 to TRBJ2-1, with a tentative D call TRBD1 (6 bases). Germline V gives CDR1 SGHTA, CDR2 FQGNSA. The CDR3 runs 15 residues. Trimming took off 5 bases at V and 5 bases at J, with 16 bases between the two ends. CDR3 residues: CASSPQGIVDNEQFF. CDR3 nucleotide sequence: TGTGCCAGCAGCCCACAGGGCATAGTCGACAATGAGCAGTTCTTC.

The V gene is TRBV4-3, the J gene TRBJ1-4, with no clear D. V was trimmed by 0 bases and J by 0 bases, leaving 5 bases between them. This CDR3 has 15 amino acids. Germline CDR1 LGHNA, CDR2 YSLEER. DNA of the CDR3: TGCGCCAGCAGCCAAGATTTGGCAACTAATGAAAAACTGTTTTTT. Translated, it gives CASSQDLATNEKLFF.

This CDR3 reads CASSHPRGYEQYF. As DNA, the CDR3 is TGCGCCAGCAGTCATCCCAGGGGGTACGAGCAGTACTTC. This chain links TRBV23-1 with TRBJ2-7, with TRBD1 matching over 7 bases. TRBV23-1 is an ORF, and what it does is uncertain. V dropped 3 bases and J dropped 4; count of bases not matched to a gene: 3. This CDR3 has 13 residues.

The chain is built from TRBV30 and TRBJ1-3; D is undetermined. This CDR3 has 14 residues. Trimming took 0 bases from V and 4 from J, leaving 10 bases between them. Germline V gene sequence: CDR1 GTSNPN, CDR2 SVGIG (reference sequence). The DNA for the CDR3 is TGTGCCTGGAGTGTAAATTCGGGCGGAAACACCATATATTTT. Translated: CAWSVNSGGNTIYF.

This chain links TRBV29-1 with TRBJ2-1, with a possible D match to TRBD1 (5 bases). Germline-derived CDR1 and CDR2 are SQVTM and ANQGSEA. V was pared by 0 bases and J by 13 bases, with 13 bases between. The CDR3 runs 12 residues. CDR3 nucleotide sequence: TGCAGCGTTGAAGAATTGGGGCGATCCCAGTTCTTC. It yields the protein CSVEELGRSQFF.

V usage is TRBV5-4 and J usage is TRBJ2-7, with 7 bases lining up with TRBD1. There are 15 residues in the CDR3. J lost 6 bases, V lost 4 bases, and 13 bases had no gene match. Germline loops: CDR1 SGHNT, CDR2 YYREEE (reference sequence). This CDR3 reads CASSPATGKLREQYF. The CDR3 DNA sequence: TGTGCCAGCAGCCCCGCGACAGGGAAGCTCCGCGAGCAGTACTTC. The variable domain in full, completed from reference TRBV5-4 and TRBJ2-7, reads ETGVTQSPTHLIKTRGQQVTLRCSSQSGHNTVSWYQQALGQGPQFIFQYYREEENGRGNFPPRFSGLQFPNYSSELNVNALELDDSALYLCASSPATGKLREQYFGPGTRLTVT.

The chain combines TRBV5-5 with TRBJ1-5; perhaps TRBD1 as D (5 bases). The length of the CDR3 is 17 residues. Germline V CDR1 and CDR2: SGHKS, YYEKEE (reference sequence). Deletions cut 1 base from V and 0 bases from J, with 14 bases between. The CDR3 DNA is TGTGCCAGCAGCTTGCGAGACAGATTGAATAGCAATCAGCCCCAGCATTTT. Translating it yields CASSLRDRLNSNQPQHF.

V and J are TRBV10-3 and TRBJ2-5; D is tentatively TRBD1 or TRBD2 (6 bases each). Trimming took off 0 bases at V and 4 bases at J, with 21 bases between the two ends. This CDR3 has 18 amino acids. CDR1 is ENHRY and CDR2 is SYGVKD in the germline V gene. CDR3: CAISESTPFGGGGETQYF. CDR3 DNA sequence: TGTGCCATCAGTGAGTCGACTCCCTTCGGCGGAGGGGGAGAGACCCAGTACTTC.

This chain links TRBV11-3 with TRBJ1-6, with no clear D. From germline, CDR1 is SGHNT and CDR2 YENEEA. This CDR3 region has 15 residues. V lost 5 bases, J lost 7 bases, and 15 bases lay in between. CDR3 residues: CASSRGGGINSPLHF. As DNA, the CDR3 is TGTGCCAGCAGCCGAGGTGGCGGGATAAATTCACCCCTCCACTTT.

V is TRBV14 and J is TRBJ2-3, with D possibly matching TRBD2 (6 bases). The germline V gene encodes CDR1 SGHDN and CDR2 FVKESK. This CDR3 comprises 13 residues. Trimming shortened V by 5 bases and J by 1 base, and 7 bases separated the two germline ends. The CDR3 DNA sequence: TGTGCCAGCAGCAAGCGGGGCACAGATACGCAGTATTTT. Its protein product is CASSKRGTDTQYF.

This clone was detected once. The chain combines TRBV12-3 or TRBV12-4 with TRBJ2-3; no definite D call. This CDR3 comprises 12 residues. The V and J ends lost 6 bases and 4 bases respectively, with 8 bases between them. This chain's CDR3 is CASSRAADTQYF. DNA for the CDR3: TGTGCCAGCAGCCGAGCCGCAGATACGCAGTATTTT.

The genes are TRBV4-2 and TRBJ1-2; perhaps TRBD1 as D (5 bases). The V gene's germline CDR1 is LGHNA and CDR2 YNFKEQ. This CDR3 region has 15 residues. Deletions cut 2 bases from V and 4 bases from J, with 14 bases between. The CDR3 region is CASSQLHQGGYGYTF. CDR3 nucleotide sequence: TGTGCCAGCAGCCAATTACACCAGGGTGGCTATGGCTACACCTTC.

The chain couples TRBV11-2 to TRBJ1-2; no clear D. The CDR3 runs 14 residues. V dropped 0 bases and J dropped 4 bases, with 9 bases sitting between them. The V gene's germline CDR1 is SGHAT and CDR2 FQNNGV. CDR3 coding DNA: TGTGCCAGCAGCTTAGATCCCACATTCTATGGCTACACCTTC. It translates to CASSLDPTFYGYTF.

This clone was detected only a few times. The J gene is TRBJ2-1, the V gene TRBV25-1, with 12 bases fitting TRBD2. The trim removed 6 bases at V and 9 bases at J, leaving 9 bases unmatched. This CDR3 is built from 15 residues. Germline CDR1 MGHDK, CDR2 SYGVNS. DNA of the CDR3: TGTGCCAGCAGGCCCCGCCTAGCGGGAGGGACTGAGCAGTTCTTC. Protein product: CASRPRLAGGTEQFF.

This sequence joins TRBV2 and TRBJ2-1, with 9 bases aligning to TRBD2. The germline gives CDR1 SNHLY, CDR2 FYNNEI. Unmatched junction bases numbered 6, after V lost 6 bases and J lost 6 bases. This CDR3 comprises 14 residues. The CDR3: CASRAASGANEQFF. CDR3 DNA sequence: TGTGCCAGCAGGGCGGCTAGCGGGGCCAATGAGCAGTTCTTC. Filled out from reference TRBV2 and TRBJ2-1, the complete variable domain reads EPEVTQTPSHQVTQMGQEVILRCVPISNHLYFYWYRQILGQKVEFLVSFYNNEISEKSEIFDDQFSVERPDGSNFTLKIRSTKLEDSAMYFCASRAASGANEQFFGPGTRLTVL.

As for this clone: The junction shows a germline mismatch at one end, possibly a read error. The rearrangement uses TRBV7-7 and TRBJ2-5, with TRBD2 matching 7 bases. The CDR3 spans 15 residues. CDR1 and CDR2 (germline): SSHAT, FNYEAQ (reference sequence). As DNA, the CDR3 is TGTGCTAGCAGCTCAAGGTGGGGGGGCCAAGAGACCCAGTACTTC. Protein: CASSSRWGGQETQYF.

The rearrangement uses TRBV6-6 and TRBJ1-4, with D possibly matching TRBD1 (5 bases). CDR3 size: 16 residues. Germline-derived CDR1 and CDR2 are MNHNY and SVGAGI (reference sequence). Trimming stripped 2 bases from V and 7 bases from J, with 17 bases between. This chain's CDR3 is CASSYVRAGEGEKLFF. The CDR3 nucleotides are TGTGCCAGCAGTTACGTCAGGGCAGGAGAGGGTGAAAAACTGTTTTTT.

The rearrangement uses TRBV7-9 and TRBJ1-4; D uncertain. V was pared by 5 bases and J by 0 bases, with 7 bases between. The CDR3 runs to 14 residues. In germline, CDR1 is SEHNR, CDR2 FQNEAQ (reference sequence). In nucleotides, the CDR3 is TGTGCCAGCAGCCAGACTGCAACTAATGAAAAACTGTTTTTT. Protein sequence: CASSQTATNEKLFF. Supplemented by reference TRBV7-9 and TRBJ1-4, the full variable domain reads DTGVSQNPRHKITKRGQNVTFRCDPISEHNRLYWYRQTLGQGPEFLTYFQNEAQLEKSRLLSDRFSAERPKGSFSTLEIQRTEQGDSAMYLCASSQTATNEKLFFGSGTQLSVL.

The genes are TRBV2 and TRBJ1-5; D is undetermined. Trimming cost V 4 bases and J 2 bases, with 9 bases left between them. Germline assignment: CDR1 SNHLY and CDR2 FYNNEI. CDR3 length: 14 residues. For the CDR3, the DNA is TGTGCCAGCAGTGTGGAGGTAGGCAATCAGCCCCAGCATTTT. This codes for CASSVEVGNQPQHF.

The chain couples TRBV4-1 to TRBJ1-1, with D unclear. The CDR3 loop spans 17 amino acids. Trimming left V 0 bases short and J 0 bases short, with 14 bases between. The germline V gene has CDR1 MGHRA and CDR2 YSYEKL. The CDR3 loop reads CASSQEGGYRMNTEAFF. The DNA for the CDR3 is TGCGCCAGCAGCCAAGAAGGCGGGTACCGTATGAACACTGAAGCTTTCTTT.

Concerning this clone: This sample includes further DNA sequences coding for the same CDR3. The rearrangement joins TRBV5-1 to TRBJ2-3; D perhaps matches TRBD2 (7 bases). Trimming took off 4 bases at V and 0 bases at J, with 12 bases between the two ends. Germline V CDR1 and CDR2: SGHRS, YFSETQ. The CDR3 loop spans 15 amino acids. The CDR3 DNA is TGCGCCAGCAGCCCTAGGGGGGGCAGCACAGATACGCAGTATTTT. It yields the protein CASSPRGGSTDTQYF.

In DNA, the CDR3 is TGCGCCAGCAGTCATGCGCCGGGACCGCCGAACACCGGGGAGCTGTTTTTT. It is translated as CASSHAPGPPNTGELFF. V is TRBV23-1 and J is TRBJ2-2; perhaps D is TRBD1 or TRBD2 (5 bases each). TRBV23-1 is flagged as an ORF with uncertain function. V dropped 3 bases and J dropped 0 bases, with 14 bases sitting between them. This CDR3 is built from 17 residues.

This rearrangement joins TRBV9 to TRBJ1-2; weak D call: TRBD1 (5 bases). V was shortened by 7 bases and J by 0 bases, with 10 bases between the two germline ends. The CDR3 runs 13 residues. The germline gives CDR1 SGDLS, CDR2 YYNGEE. Here the CDR3 reads CASRGEANYGYTF. In DNA form, the CDR3 reads TGTGCCAGCCGAGGGGAAGCTAACTATGGCTACACCTTC.